The rows below give T cell receptor beta chains drawn from one sample of a study of post-analysis software for immune sequencing data. TCRdb ran MiXCR on the PCR reads and lists one entry per CDR3 protein. There are roughly 670,000 distinct CDR3 sequences in the sample; approximately 59% occur only once, and 11% lies in the top ten. What was sequenced was blood. The receptors shown here come from a girl aged 2 to 9 with multiple sclerosis. Each CDR3 is given with its conserved first and last residue. The D gene is left open where the match is weak. Not all rows give a size; the values are once, few, many and, for expanded clones, a class.

v_gene,d_gene,j_gene,abundance,CDR3nt,CDR3aa
TRBV20-1,NA,TRBJ2-3,NA,TGCAGTGCAGACCTCACAGATACGCAGTATTTT,CSADLTDTQYF
TRBV4-2,TRBD2,TRBJ2-4,NA,TGTGCCAGCAGCCAAGATCCAGCGGGAGTGGTCGGAACCAAAAACATTCAGTACTTC,CASSQDPAGVVGTKNIQYF
TRBV20-1,NA,TRBJ2-7,few,TGCAGTGCTAGTCTTCGGTCTGACGAGCAGTACTTC,CSASLRSDEQYF
TRBV10-2,NA,TRBJ2-1,few,TGCGCCAGCAGTGAATACTCAGATATTCCCTACAATGAGCAGTTCTTC,CASSEYSDIPYNEQFF
TRBV10-2,NA,TRBJ2-3,NA,TGCGCCAGCAGTGAGTCAGTGGGGGCAACAGATACGCAGTATTTT,CASSESVGATDTQYF
TRBV12-3/TRBV12-4,NA,TRBJ1-1,NA,TGTGCCAGCAGTTTGGGCTTCTCTGAAGCTTTCTTT,CASSLGFSEAFF
TRBV6-4,NA,TRBJ1-1,NA,TGTACCAGCAGTGACGGATTGAACACTGAAGCTTTCTTT,CTSSDGLNTEAFF
TRBV11-2,NA,TRBJ2-1,NA,TGTGCCAGCAGTCCCTCGGAGGCGGGGCTCTACAATGAGCAGTTCTTC,CASSPSEAGLYNEQFF
TRBV7-3,TRBD1,TRBJ2-1,few,TGTGCCAGCAGCTTAACTGGGGTAGGGGGCCTCAATGAGCAGTTCTTC,CASSLTGVGGLNEQFF
TRBV2,NA,TRBJ1-2,NA,TGTGCCAGCAGTGAAGAGGTATTCAACTATGGCTACACCTTC,CASSEEVFNYGYTF
TRBV6-5,NA,TRBJ2-5,NA,TGTGCCAGCAGTTACTCTTCAGAGCCCTACGGGGAGACCCAGTACTTC,CASSYSSEPYGETQYF
TRBV5-1,TRBD1,TRBJ2-3,NA,TGCGCCAGCAGCTTTCAGGGGGCCATGGATACGCAGTATTTT,CASSFQGAMDTQYF